These T cell receptor beta chains were read from a single sample in a study of blood T cell repertoires in COVID-19. Sequencing was performed with immunoSEQ multiplex PCR; in TCRdb, only in-frame clones are kept and a portion is missing. The repertoire includes about 160,000 clones, around four fifths of them detected once, and about 24% sits in the top ten. Sequenced sample: peripheral blood. The receptors were gathered from a woman of 80 years or more with acute or convalescent COVID-19. Each CDR3 is given without its conserved first and last residue. Each record gives: V gene, D gene, J gene, CDR3 protein. D genes are given only for firm matches.

V: TRBV6-1
D: TRBD1
J: TRBJ1-5
CDR3: ASSEGWGQGGVSNQPQH

V: TRBV2
D: -
J: TRBJ2-6
CDR3: ASGHSSGANVLT

V: TRBV5-1
D: TRBD2
J: TRBJ2-7
CDR3: ASSEGLAGTEQY

V: TRBV19
D: -
J: TRBJ1-5
CDR3: ASSIYPQGRTKQPQH

V: TRBV7-2
D: -
J: TRBJ1-5
CDR3: ASSLESRVPQH

V: TRBV19
D: -
J: TRBJ2-2
CDR3: ASSHSGGTRTGELF

V: TRBV2
D: -
J: TRBJ1-2
CDR3: ASRGTDSLYGYT

V: TRBV30
D: -
J: TRBJ2-7
CDR3: AWSVGQGFEQY

V: TRBV2
D: TRBD2
J: TRBJ2-7
CDR3: ASSGTRSYEQY

V: TRBV2
D: TRBD2
J: TRBJ2-3
CDR3: ASSEASGDTQY

V: TRBV3-1/TRBV3-2
D: -
J: TRBJ2-1
CDR3: ASSRSGTRRGRENEQF

V: TRBV19
D: -
J: TRBJ1-1
CDR3: ASGRGAGVTEAF

V: TRBV30
D: -
J: TRBJ1-5
CDR3: AWSVLGRGPGQPQH

V: TRBV5-1
D: -
J: TRBJ1-6
CDR3: ASSLGTDYNSPLH

V: TRBV9
D: TRBD1
J: TRBJ1-3
CDR3: ASSKTLGQGALAGNTIY

V: TRBV4-1
D: -
J: TRBJ1-1
CDR3: ASSQRGAGDEAF

V: TRBV18
D: -
J: TRBJ1-6
CDR3: ASSPLSAYNSPLH

V: TRBV10-3
D: TRBD2
J: TRBJ2-1
CDR3: AISGTSGTHNEQF

V: TRBV11-3
D: -
J: TRBJ2-3
CDR3: ASSSGDYSTDTQY

V: TRBV7-9
D: -
J: TRBJ1-1
CDR3: ASRGDRDTEAF